The 11 T cell receptor beta chains given below trace back to one sample, sequenced in a study of T cell responses to AZD1222 COVID-19 vaccine. Clones were read by immunoSEQ multiplex PCR, and TCRdb kept only the in-frame ones, dropping some. The table records about 270,000 clones, 90% to 95% of them present only once. The input for sequencing was peripheral blood, taken 28 days after the second AZD1222 dose. The receptors come from an adult who received the AZD1222 COVID-19 vaccine.

The gene calls are TRBV15 and TRBJ2-3, with D perhaps matching TRBD1 (6 bases). The germline V gene has CDR1 LNHNV and CDR2 YYDKDF (reference sequence). CDR3 length equals 14 residues. Trimming took 4 bases from V and 0 from J, leaving 8 bases between them. CDR3 region: CATSNRVSTDTQYF. CDR3 DNA sequence: TGTGCCACCAGCAACAGGGTGAGCACAGATACGCAGTATTTT. The whole variable domain, remainder taken from reference TRBV15 and TRBJ2-3, is DAMVIQNPRYQVTQFGKPVTLSCSQTLNHNVMYWYQQKSSQAPKLLFHYYDKDFNNEADTPDNFQSRRPNTSFCFLDIRSPGLGDTAMYLCATSNRVSTDTQYFGPGTRLTVL.

This chain links TRBV7-8 with TRBJ1-3; no clear D. V dropped 1 base and J dropped 0 bases, with 4 bases sitting between them. The CDR3 consists of 14 residues. Germline assignment: CDR1 SGHVS and CDR2 FQNEAQ. The CDR3 bases are TGTGCCAGCAGCTTAGGAAACTCTGGAAACACCATATATTTT. Its protein is CASSLGNSGNTIYF.

This clone was detected once. V gene TRBV28 combines with J gene TRBJ1-2; D may be TRBD1 (6 bases). CDR1 is MDHEN and CDR2 is SYDVKM in the germline V gene. Between the trimmed V and J ends, which lost 4 bases and 4 bases, there was a span of 10 bases. CDR3 length: 13 amino acids. The CDR3 DNA reads as TGTGCCAGCAGTTCGGACAGCTCCTATGGCTACACCTTC. Translation gives CASSSDSSYGYTF.

Only one count was recorded for this clone. The chain uses TRBV18 and TRBJ2-3, with 10 bases aligning to TRBD2. CDR1 and CDR2 (germline): KGHSH, LQKENI. V lost 2 bases and J lost 1; bases outside the gene matches: 0. The length of the CDR3 is 15 residues. The DNA of the CDR3 is TGTGCCAGCTCACCAGGACTAGCGGGCACAGATACGCAGTATTTT. It codes for CASSPGLAGTDTQYF.

The chain is built from TRBV5-8 and TRBJ1-3; no clear D gene. Trimming removed 4 bases at V and 0 bases at J, with 14 bases between. The CDR3 spans 16 residues. CDR1 and CDR2 from the germline V gene are SGHTS and YDEGEE. The CDR3: CASSPASANSGNTIYF. The CDR3 DNA is TGTGCCAGCAGCCCCGCGAGTGCTAACTCTGGAAACACCATATATTTT.

V gene TRBV10-3 combines with J gene TRBJ2-5; possibly TRBD2 for D (7 bases). Germline CDR1 ENHRY, CDR2 SYGVKD. CDR3 length: 15 residues. Trimming removed 4 bases at V and 3 bases at J, with 15 bases between. CDR3 nucleotides: TGTGCCATCAGTGGGGGGGGCCTGAGGGAAGAGACCCAGTACTTC. Its translation: CAISGGGLREETQYF.

This chain uses TRBV19 with TRBJ2-2, with D unclear. V lost 8 bases and J lost 0, with 7 bases in between. This CDR3 is built from 13 residues. The V gene's germline CDR1 is LNHDA and CDR2 SQIVND (reference sequence). The CDR3 nucleotides read TGTGCCAGTTCAACGGCGAACACCGGGGAGCTGTTTTTT. Translated: CASSTANTGELFF.

This rearrangement joins TRBV5-1 to TRBJ2-1; 12 bases agree with TRBD2. There are 15 residues in the CDR3. V was pared by 1 base and J by 7 bases, with 3 bases of the junction left unmatched. Looked up from germline, CDR1 is SGHRS and CDR2 is YFSETQ. The DNA for the CDR3 is TGCGCCAGCAGCTTGACTAGCGGGAGGACGAATGAGCAGTTCTTC. Translation gives CASSLTSGRTNEQFF.

The chain has TRBV7-2 and TRBJ2-1; D may be TRBD2 (5 bases). V lost 5 bases to trimming and J lost 3 bases, with 11 bases between them. CDR3 length: 14 amino acids. Germline CDR1 SGHTA, CDR2 FQGNSA. The CDR3 loop is CASSGGHGYNEQFF. The CDR3 region has the DNA TGTGCCAGCAGCGGCGGGCACGGCTACAATGAGCAGTTCTTC. The full variable domain, its missing parts supplied by reference TRBV7-2 and TRBJ2-1, is GAGVSQSPSNKVTEKGKDVELRCDPISGHTALYWYRQSLGQGLEFLIYFQGNSAPDKSGLPSDRFSAERTGGSVSTLTIQRTQQEDSAVYLCASSGGHGYNEQFFGPGTRLTVL.

V and J are TRBV18 and TRBJ1-1; D is perhaps TRBD1 (6 bases). The germline V gene encodes CDR1 KGHSH and CDR2 LQKENI. Trimming took off 1 base at V and 1 base at J, with 10 bases between the two ends. This CDR3 is 15 amino acids long. In nucleotides, the CDR3 is TGTGCCAGCTCACCACAGAGGGGGAGGAACACTGAAGCTTTCTTT. It encodes CASSPQRGRNTEAFF.

The chain employs TRBV28 and TRBJ2-2; TRBD1 might be the D (5 bases). Germline V CDR1 and CDR2: MDHEN, SYDVKM. V dropped 10 bases and J dropped 1 base, with 10 bases sitting between them. The CDR3 spans 13 residues. CDR3 region: CATPDRNTGELFF. CDR3 nucleotide sequence: TGTGCCACTCCCGACAGGAACACCGGGGAGCTGTTTTTT.